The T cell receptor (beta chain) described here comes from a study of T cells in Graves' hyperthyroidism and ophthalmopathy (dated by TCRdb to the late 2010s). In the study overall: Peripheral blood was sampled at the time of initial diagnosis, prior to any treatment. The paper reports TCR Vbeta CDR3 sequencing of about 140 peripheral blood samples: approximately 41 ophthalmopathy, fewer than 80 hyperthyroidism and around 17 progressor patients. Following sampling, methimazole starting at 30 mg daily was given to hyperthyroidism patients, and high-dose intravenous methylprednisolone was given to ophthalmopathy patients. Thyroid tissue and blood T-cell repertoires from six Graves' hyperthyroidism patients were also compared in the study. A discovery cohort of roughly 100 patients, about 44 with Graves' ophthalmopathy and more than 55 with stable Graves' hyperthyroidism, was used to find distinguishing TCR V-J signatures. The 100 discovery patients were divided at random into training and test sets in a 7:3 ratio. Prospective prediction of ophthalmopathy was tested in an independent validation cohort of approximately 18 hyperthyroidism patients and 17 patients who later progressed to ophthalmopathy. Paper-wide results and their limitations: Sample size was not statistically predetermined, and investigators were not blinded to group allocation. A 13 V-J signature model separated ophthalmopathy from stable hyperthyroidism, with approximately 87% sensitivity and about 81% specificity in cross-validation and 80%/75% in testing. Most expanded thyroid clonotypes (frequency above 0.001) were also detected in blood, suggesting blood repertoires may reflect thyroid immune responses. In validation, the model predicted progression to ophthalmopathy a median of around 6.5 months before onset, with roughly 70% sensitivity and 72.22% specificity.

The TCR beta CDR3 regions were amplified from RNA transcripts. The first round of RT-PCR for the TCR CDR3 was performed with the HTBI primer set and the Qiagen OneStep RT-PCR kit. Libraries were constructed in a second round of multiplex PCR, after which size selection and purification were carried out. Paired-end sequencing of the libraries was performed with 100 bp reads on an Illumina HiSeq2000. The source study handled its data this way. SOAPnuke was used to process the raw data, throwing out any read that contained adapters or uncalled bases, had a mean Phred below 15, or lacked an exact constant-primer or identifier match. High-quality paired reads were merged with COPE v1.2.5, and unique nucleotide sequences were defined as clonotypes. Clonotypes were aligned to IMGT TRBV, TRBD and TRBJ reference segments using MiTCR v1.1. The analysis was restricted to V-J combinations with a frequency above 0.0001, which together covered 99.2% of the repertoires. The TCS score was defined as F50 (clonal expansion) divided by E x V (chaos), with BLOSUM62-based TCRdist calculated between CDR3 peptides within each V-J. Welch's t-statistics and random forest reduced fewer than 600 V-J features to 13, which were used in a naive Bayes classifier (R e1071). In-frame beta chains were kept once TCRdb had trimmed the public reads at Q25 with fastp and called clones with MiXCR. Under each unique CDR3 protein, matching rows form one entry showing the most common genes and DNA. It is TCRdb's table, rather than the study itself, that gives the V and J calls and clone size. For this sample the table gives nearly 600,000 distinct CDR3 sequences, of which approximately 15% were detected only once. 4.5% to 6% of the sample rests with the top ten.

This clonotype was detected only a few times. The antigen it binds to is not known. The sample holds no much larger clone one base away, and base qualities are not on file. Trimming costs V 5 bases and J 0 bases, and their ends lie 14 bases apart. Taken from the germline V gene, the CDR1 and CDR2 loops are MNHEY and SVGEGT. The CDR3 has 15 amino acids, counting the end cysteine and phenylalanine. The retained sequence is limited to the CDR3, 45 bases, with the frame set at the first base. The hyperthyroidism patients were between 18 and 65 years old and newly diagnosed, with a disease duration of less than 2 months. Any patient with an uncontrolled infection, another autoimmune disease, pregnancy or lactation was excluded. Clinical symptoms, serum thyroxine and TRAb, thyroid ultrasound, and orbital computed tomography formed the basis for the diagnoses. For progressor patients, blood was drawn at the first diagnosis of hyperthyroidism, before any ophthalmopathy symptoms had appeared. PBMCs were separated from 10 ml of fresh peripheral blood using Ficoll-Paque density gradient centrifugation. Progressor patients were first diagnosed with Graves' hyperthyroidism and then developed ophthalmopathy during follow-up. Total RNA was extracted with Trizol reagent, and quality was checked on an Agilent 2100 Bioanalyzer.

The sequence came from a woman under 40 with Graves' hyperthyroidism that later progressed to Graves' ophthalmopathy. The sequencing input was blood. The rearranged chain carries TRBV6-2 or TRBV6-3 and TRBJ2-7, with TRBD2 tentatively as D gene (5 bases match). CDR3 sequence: CASSGVAPFSYEQYF. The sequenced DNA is TGTGCCAGCAGTGGAGTAGCGCCTTTCTCCTACGAGCAGTACTTC.